The 20 T cell receptor beta chains in this list originate from one sample, sequenced in a study of regulatory T cells in long-lasting Graves disease (dated by TCRdb to the early 2020s). Libraries were made using multiplex PCR. TCRdb names Illumina HiSeq 4000 as the instrument used. CDR3 regions were amplified by Arm-PCR with iRepertoire HTBI primers to construct TCR beta libraries. The public reads were run again by TCRdb, first through fastp at Q25 and then through MiXCR, and only productive beta chains were kept. Every entry covers one CDR3 protein and lists the most common genes and DNA from its rows. The sample table records about 450,000 distinct CDR3 sequences; 13% to 15% of these occur just once. The ten largest clones capture about a sixth of the sample. The time point label corresponds to: newly diagnosed GD, antithyroid drugs for less than 3 months. RNA was extracted from PBMCs in TRIzol for both TCR sequencing and RNA sequencing.

The same sample was also studied in work on T cells in Graves' hyperthyroidism and ophthalmopathy.

Here the sequenced sample was peripheral blood mononuclear cells (PBMCs), taken at new diagnosis, from a patient treated with antithyroid drugs. The receptors shown here come from a woman aged 45-60 years with Graves disease. Donor details come from another sample of the same person, matched by shared clones.

This clonotype was counted at least ten times. The J gene is TRBJ2-5, the V gene TRBV5-4; no reliable D call. The germline V gene has CDR1 SGHNT and CDR2 YYREEE (reference sequence). The CDR3 is 13 residues long. Trimming removed 4 bases at V and 2 bases at J, with 9 bases between. DNA of the CDR3: TGTGCCAGCAGCACGGCCAATCAAGAGACCCAGTACTTC. It is translated as CASSTANQETQYF.

The chain uses TRBV5-1 and TRBJ2-7, with 7 bases matching TRBD2. The CDR3 totals 14 residues. With 4 bases clipped from V and 2 bases from J, the junction kept 6 bases outside the gene matches. Germline V gene lookup returns CDR1 SGHRS and CDR2 YFSETQ. The CDR3 DNA reads as TGCGCCAGCAGCCCGAAGACTAGCACCTACGAGCAGTACTTC. As protein: CASSPKTSTYEQYF.

A few counts support this clonotype. The V and J genes are TRBV7-9 and TRBJ2-7; 7 bases fit TRBD2. The V gene end was trimmed by 8 bases and the J gene end by 7 bases; junction bases not matched to a gene: 14. This CDR3 contains 14 residues. CDR1 and CDR2 (germline): SEHNR, FQNEAQ (reference sequence). CDR3 nucleotides: TGTGCCAGCGGAGAGGGAGGGCCGATTGAGGAGCAGTACTTC. Protein product: CASGEGGPIEEQYF.

This clonotype was counted ten times or more. The chain combines TRBV28 with TRBJ1-3; 9 bases are shared with TRBD1. CDR3 length equals 15 residues. The germline V gene has CDR1 MDHEN and CDR2 SYDVKM. V lost 5 bases and J lost 4; bases outside the gene matches: 6. This CDR3 reads CASSTGQGMGNTIYF. CDR3 nucleotide sequence: TGTGCCAGCAGTACGGGACAGGGAATGGGAAACACCATATATTTT.

This clonotype was observed at least ten times. The chain links TRBV5-1 to TRBJ2-7, with TRBD1 as a possible D gene (6 bases). Germline V gene lookup returns CDR1 SGHRS and CDR2 YFSETQ. The CDR3 is 14 residues long. The V gene lost 0 bases and the J gene lost 4 bases, with 11 bases spanning the gap. CDR3 nucleotides: TGCGCCAGCAGCTTGGCCCACAGGGCTTACGAGCAGTACTTC. This sequence encodes CASSLAHRAYEQYF.

The genes are TRBV10-3 and TRBJ2-1, with 8 bases matching TRBD2. The CDR3 covers 14 residues. J lost 7 bases, V lost 7 bases, and 9 bases had no gene match. Looked up from germline, CDR1 is ENHRY and CDR2 is SYGVKD. This chain's CDR3 is CAIKPTSGQNEQFF. For the CDR3, the DNA is TGTGCCATCAAACCAACTAGCGGACAAAATGAGCAGTTCTTC.

This clonotype was recorded a few times. This chain's CDR3 is CASSLGVINQPQHF. The CDR3 bases are TGTGCCAGCAGCTTGGGAGTGATTAATCAGCCCCAGCATTTT. This chain connects TRBV5-6 to TRBJ1-5, with unresolved D. This CDR3 contains 14 residues. Trimming cost V 0 bases and J 4 bases, with 8 bases left between them. Germline V lookup: CDR1 SGHDT, CDR2 YYEEEE. Filled out from reference TRBV5-6 and TRBJ1-5, the complete variable domain reads DAGVTQSPTHLIKTRGQQVTLRCSPKSGHDTVSWYQQALGQGPQFIFQYYEEEERQRGNFPDRFSGHQFPNYSSELNVNALLLGDSALYLCASSLGVINQPQHFGDGTRLSIL.

Many counts were recorded for this clonotype. The rearrangement links TRBV6-2 or TRBV6-3 to TRBJ1-1, with unresolved D. The CDR3 contains 14 residues. With 2 bases removed from V and 3 bases from J, the gap between germline ends came to 10 bases. Germline loops: CDR1 MNHEY, CDR2 SVGEGT. The CDR3 nucleotides are TGTGCCAGCAGTTACCGAATCCAGGACACTGAAGCTTTCTTT. Amino acids: CASSYRIQDTEAFF.

This sequence joins TRBV11-2 and TRBJ1-2; 11 nucleotides match TRBD1. J gave up 8 bases and V 2 bases, and 10 bases lay outside the gene matches. Germline assignment: CDR1 SGHAT and CDR2 FQNNGV. The CDR3 covers 16 residues. Here the CDR3 reads CASSLSQDRGRGGYTF. CDR3 coding DNA: TGTGCCAGCAGCTTATCCCAGGACAGGGGGCGAGGGGGCTACACCTTC.

This clonotype was recorded a few times. The genes are TRBV10-3 and TRBJ1-2, with 7 nucleotides matching TRBD1. The germline V gene encodes CDR1 ENHRY and CDR2 SYGVKD. The trim removed 3 bases at V and 2 bases at J, leaving 6 bases unmatched. The CDR3 runs 15 residues. The chain's CDR3 is CAISDLFRGNYGYTF. The CDR3 coding sequence is TGTGCCATCAGTGACCTGTTCAGGGGGAACTATGGCTACACCTTC.

This clonotype appeared many times. The chain joins TRBV6-1 to TRBJ1-2; D is uncertain. The germline V and J ends were trimmed by 1 base and 2 bases, with 8 bases remaining between them. Germline V gives CDR1 MNHNS, CDR2 SASEGT. There are 14 residues in the CDR3. CDR3 sequence (DNA): TGTGCCAGCAGTGAAGTTGGTCAGAACTATGGCTACACCTTC. Its protein is CASSEVGQNYGYTF.

The V gene is TRBV19, the J gene TRBJ2-3, with 13 bases fitting TRBD2. J was trimmed by 4 bases and V by 10 bases; bases with no gene match: 11. CDR3 size: 16 residues. CDR1 LNHDA and CDR2 SQIVND come from the germline V gene (reference sequence). The CDR3 nucleotides are TGTGCCACCCAGAGGACTAGCGGGAGAGCCGCAGATACGCAGTATTTT. It is translated as CATQRTSGRAADTQYF.

This rearrangement joins TRBV10-3 to TRBJ1-3, with TRBD1 matching 7 bases. V gave up 10 bases and J gave up 0 bases; unmatched junction bases: 3. The CDR3 sequence is 13 residues long. The germline CDR1 and CDR2 sequences are ENHRY and SYGVKD. Written as DNA, the CDR3 is TGTGCCACTCAGGGGGTCTCTGGAAACACCATATATTTT. Its translation is CATQGVSGNTIYF.

This clonotype was counted a single time. The chain joins TRBV6-1 to TRBJ2-2; 9 bases fit TRBD2. The CDR3 runs to 14 residues. CDR1 MNHNS and CDR2 SASEGT come from the germline V gene. The V gene end was trimmed by 7 bases and the J gene end by 3 bases; junction bases not matched to a gene: 3. The CDR3 spells CASTRLADTGELFF. In nucleotides, the CDR3 is TGTGCCAGCACTAGACTAGCGGACACCGGGGAGCTGTTTTTT.

The table lists this clonotype with many counts. The chain joins TRBV28 to TRBJ2-7, with D maybe TRBD2 (6 bases). The ends were cut back, 7 bases at V and 7 bases at J, with 17 bases in the middle. The CDR3 has 13 residues. Germline V CDR1 and CDR2: MDHEN, SYDVKM. CDR3 residues: CASTSSAGREQYF. CDR3 coding DNA: TGTGCCAGCACATCATCGGCGGGGCGAGAGCAGTACTTC.

This clonotype was counted only a few times. The J gene is TRBJ2-5, the V gene TRBV9; TRBD2 might be the D (6 bases). Germline assignment: CDR1 SGDLS and CDR2 YYNGEE. Trimming pared 4 bases from V and 5 bases from J, leaving 12 bases between. The CDR3 has 13 residues. CDR3 region: CASSPGSSETQYF. Written as DNA, the CDR3 is TGTGCCAGCAGCCCCGGGAGTTCGGAGACCCAGTACTTC. Variable domain in full (rest from reference TRBV9 and TRBJ2-5): DSGVTQTPKHLITATGQRVTLRCSPRSGDLSVYWYQQSLDQGLQFLIQYYNGEERAKGNILERFSAQQFPDLHSELNLSSLELGDSALYFCASSPGSSETQYFGPGTRLLVL.

This clonotype turned up a few times. V gene TRBV6-1 combines with J gene TRBJ2-1; TRBD1 matches at 11 bases. Germline V gene lookup returns CDR1 MNHNS and CDR2 SASEGT. The CDR3 has 15 residues. J lost 7 bases, V lost 6 bases, and 8 bases had no gene match. Written as DNA, the CDR3 is TGTGCCAGCAGCCTGGACAGGGGGCTAGGTAATGAGCAGTTCTTC. Translated, it gives CASSLDRGLGNEQFF.

A remark on this clonotype: The junction departs from the called germline gene at one end, perhaps through a read error. The V call is TRBV9, the J call TRBJ2-3; 15 bases match TRBD2. From germline, CDR1 is SGDLS and CDR2 YYNGEE. This CDR3 is 17 amino acids long. The CDR3 nucleotides read TGTACCAGCAGCGCCGGACTAGCGGGAGGGCGTCGTGATACGCAGTATTTT. Its translation: CTSSAGLAGGRRDTQYF.

With regard to this clonotype: With a much larger clone just one base away, this may be a read error. This CDR3 fails to terminate in the conserved phenylalanine or tryptophan, so it likely reflects a read error. The rearrangement joins TRBV28 to TRBJ2-1; D not resolved. Looked up from germline, CDR1 is MDHEN and CDR2 is SYDVKM. Trimming removed 7 bases at V and 8 bases at J, with 12 bases between. This CDR3 comprises 12 residues. DNA for the CDR3: TGTGCCAGCACTAAGGGTTCCGATGAGCAGTTCTCC. Protein product: CASTKGSDEQFS.

About this clonotype: Just one base apart from a much larger clone, this may be a read error. V gene TRBV29-1 combines with J gene TRBJ1-1; perhaps TRBD1 as D (6 bases). This CDR3 is built from 17 residues. From germline, CDR1 is SQVTM and CDR2 ANQGSEA. V was trimmed by 7 bases and J by 1 base, leaving 25 bases between them. This CDR3 is CSAGRGGRVRPNTEAFF. The CDR3 DNA reads TGCAGCGCCGGAAGGGGGGGCAGAGTTCGACCGAACACTGAAGCTTTCTTT.